The T cell receptor (beta chain) under discussion was sequenced for a study of T-cell reconstitution after alpha-beta-depleted transplantation in children (dated by TCRdb to about 2016). Regarding the complete study: The study quantitatively tracked T-cell immune reconstitution after TCRalphabeta/CD19-depleted allogeneic hematopoietic cell transplantation in children using TCR repertoire profiling. What the study reported, not specific to this receptor: The frequencies of hyperexpanded clones fell over the following months, and after one year, T-cell counts and TCRbeta diversity were mostly attributed to newly produced T cells. Apparently early alphabetaT-cell count recovery about two months after transplant reportedly relied on only several hundred rapidly expanded clones derived from non-depleted graft cells. In some patients, the high TCRbeta diversity seen at day 60 was put down to recipient T cells and intrathymic progenitors that had survived conditioning.

What the treatment or condition label conveys for this sample: allogeneic hematopoietic cell transplantation with graft depleted of TCRalphabeta T cells and CD19 B cells. Transplant recipients were children who received TCRalphabeta/CD19-depleted allogeneic hematopoietic cell grafts. A note on this clonotype: Its antigen is currently not known. Base qualities are missing; no much larger clone stands one base away.

The library was made by PCR. TCRdb records Illumina HiSeq 2500 as the sequencer. TCR libraries were prepared with molecular barcoding, using unique molecular identifiers to normalize TCRbeta repertoire quantification. TCRdb reanalyzed the raw reads on its own, using fastp at Q25 for trimming and MiXCR for clone calling, and kept in-frame beta chains. All rows with the same CDR3 protein become a single entry with the most common DNA and genes. For this sample there are hundreds of thousands of distinct CDR3 sequences; 10% to 15% appear just once. Approximately 2% of the sample belongs to the ten largest clones. From cysteine to phenylalanine, the CDR3 is 11 amino acids long. Just the 33-base CDR3 DNA is kept, in frame starting at base 1. The V and J ends are trimmed by 4 bases and 10 bases, leaving 10 bases between them. The germline V gene encodes CDR1 MNHEY and CDR2 SMNVEV (reference sequence).

Recombination linked TRBV27 to TRBJ1-1; no D segment can be confidently identified. The receptor's source is a male patient under 18 who had a stem cell transplant for acute myeloid leukemia, so the T cells may come from the graft donor. Sequencing was performed on PBMCs, mostly from graft donor cells, taken 360 days after TCRalphabeta/CD19-depleted stem cell transplant. Here the CDR3 is given as CASSSFLGAFF. DNA sequence: TGTGCCAGCAGTTCTTTTCTTGGAGCTTTCTTT.